Sequencing of this T cell receptor beta chain was carried out in a study of CD8 T cells in Susac syndrome. With random hexamers, 0.5 to 1 ug RNA was reverse transcribed. Across 54 Vbeta and 13 Jbeta, TCR beta CDR3 was amplified with immunoSEQ multiplex PCR. One entry per CDR3 protein results from TCRdb running MiXCR on the immunoSEQ multiplex PCR reads. This sample has some 180,000 distinct CDR3 sequences, with 85% to 95% found just once. Germline-derived CDR1 and CDR2 are LGHNA and YNFKEQ. This CDR3 is built from 16 residues. Deletions cut 1 base from V and 0 bases from J, with 11 bases between. CD8+ and CD4+ T cells from blood underwent TCR beta sequencing, which was carried out in a high-throughput format. The controls, all healthy donors, were matched for age and sex. Isolation of CD8+ and CD4+ T cells was performed negatively, whereas enrichment of TEMRA cells was done by FACS.

Source material: CD4+ T cells from PBMCs. This chain joins TRBV4-2 and TRBJ2-3; D is ambiguous. This receptor was taken from a human donor in good health. The chain's CDR3 is CASSQARSSSTDTQYF. The CDR3 DNA sequence: TGTGCCAGCAGCCAAGCCCGGAGTTCTAGCACAGATACGCAGTATTTT.